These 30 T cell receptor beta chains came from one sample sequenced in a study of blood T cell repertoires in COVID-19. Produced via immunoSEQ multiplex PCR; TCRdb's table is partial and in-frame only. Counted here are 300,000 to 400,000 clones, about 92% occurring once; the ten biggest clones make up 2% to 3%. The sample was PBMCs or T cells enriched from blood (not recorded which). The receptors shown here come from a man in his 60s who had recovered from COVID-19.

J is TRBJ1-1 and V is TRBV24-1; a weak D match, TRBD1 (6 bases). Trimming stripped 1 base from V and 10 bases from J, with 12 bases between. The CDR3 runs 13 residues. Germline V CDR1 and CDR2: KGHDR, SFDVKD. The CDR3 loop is CATSDLRGGVAFF. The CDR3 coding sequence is TGTGCCACCAGTGATTTACGTGGGGGCGTAGCTTTCTTT.

CDR3 residues: CASSVGWGVSYEQYF. The DNA of the CDR3 is TGTGCCAGCAGCGTAGGCTGGGGCGTCAGCTACGAGCAGTACTTC. The chain uses TRBV9 and TRBJ2-7; tentatively, D is TRBD1 (5 bases). Trimming pared 0 bases from V and 3 bases from J, leaving 13 bases between. Germline V gene lookup returns CDR1 SGDLS and CDR2 YYNGEE. This CDR3 spans 15 amino acids.

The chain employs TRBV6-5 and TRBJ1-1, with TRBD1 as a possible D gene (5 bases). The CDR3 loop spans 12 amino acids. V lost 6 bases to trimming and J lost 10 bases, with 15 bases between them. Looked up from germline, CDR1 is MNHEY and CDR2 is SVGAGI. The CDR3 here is CASSGGERRAFF. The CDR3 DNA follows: TGTGCCAGCAGCGGGGGTGAAAGAAGAGCTTTCTTT.

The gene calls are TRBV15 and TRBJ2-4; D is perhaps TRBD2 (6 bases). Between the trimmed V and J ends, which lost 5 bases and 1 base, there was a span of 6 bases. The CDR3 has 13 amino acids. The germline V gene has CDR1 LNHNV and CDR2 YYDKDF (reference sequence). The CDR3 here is CATSRGAKNIQYF. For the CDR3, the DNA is TGTGCCACCAGCCGGGGGGCCAAAAACATTCAGTACTTC. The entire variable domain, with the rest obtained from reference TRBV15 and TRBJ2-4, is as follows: DAMVIQNPRYQVTQFGKPVTLSCSQTLNHNVMYWYQQKSSQAPKLLFHYYDKDFNNEADTPDNFQSRRPNTSFCFLDIRSPGLGDTAMYLCATSRGAKNIQYFGAGTRLSVL.

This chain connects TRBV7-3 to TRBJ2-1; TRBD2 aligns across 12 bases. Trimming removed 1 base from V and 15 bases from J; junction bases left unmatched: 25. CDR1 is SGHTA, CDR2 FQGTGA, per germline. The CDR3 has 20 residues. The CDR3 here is CASSLITNEPKGLAGTGGFF. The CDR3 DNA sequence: TGTGCCAGCAGCTTAATAACGAACGAACCCAAAGGACTAGCGGGAACCGGGGGGTTCTTC.

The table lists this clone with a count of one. In nucleotides, the CDR3 is TGTGCCAGCAGTGAGGCAGGGCCTCAGCCCCAGCATTTT. It encodes CASSEAGPQPQHF. This chain joins TRBV25-1 and TRBJ1-5, with a tentative D call TRBD1 (5 bases). The germline V gene encodes CDR1 MGHDK and CDR2 SYGVNS. The CDR3 extends over 13 amino acids. With 3 bases removed from V and 6 bases from J, the gap between germline ends came to 9 bases.

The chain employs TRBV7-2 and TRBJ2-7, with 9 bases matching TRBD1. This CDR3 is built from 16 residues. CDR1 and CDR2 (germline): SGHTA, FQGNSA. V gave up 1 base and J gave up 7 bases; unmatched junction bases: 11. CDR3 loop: CASSLGDRTGVREQYF. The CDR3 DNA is TGTGCCAGCAGCTTAGGGGACAGGACAGGGGTTCGGGAGCAGTACTTC.

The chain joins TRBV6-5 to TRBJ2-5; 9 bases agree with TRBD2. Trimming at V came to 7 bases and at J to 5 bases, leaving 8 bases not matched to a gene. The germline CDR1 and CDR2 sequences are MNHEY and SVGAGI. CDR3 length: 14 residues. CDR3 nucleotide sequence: TGTGCCAGCAAACCGGGACTAGCTCCTGAGACCCAGTACTTC. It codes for CASKPGLAPETQYF.

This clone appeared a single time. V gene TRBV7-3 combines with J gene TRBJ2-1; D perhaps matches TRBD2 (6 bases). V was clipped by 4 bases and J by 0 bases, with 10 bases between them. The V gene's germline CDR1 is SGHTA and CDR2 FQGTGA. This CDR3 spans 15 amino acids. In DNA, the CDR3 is TGTGCCAGCAGCTCGGACTATAGCTCCTACAATGAGCAGTTCTTC. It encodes CASSSDYSSYNEQFF.

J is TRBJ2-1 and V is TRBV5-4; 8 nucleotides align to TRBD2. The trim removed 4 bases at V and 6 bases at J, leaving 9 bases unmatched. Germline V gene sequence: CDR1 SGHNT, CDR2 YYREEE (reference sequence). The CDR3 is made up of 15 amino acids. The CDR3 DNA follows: TGTGCCAGCAGCGGGGGGGTAGCGGGACTCAATGAGCAGTTCTTC. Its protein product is CASSGGVAGLNEQFF.

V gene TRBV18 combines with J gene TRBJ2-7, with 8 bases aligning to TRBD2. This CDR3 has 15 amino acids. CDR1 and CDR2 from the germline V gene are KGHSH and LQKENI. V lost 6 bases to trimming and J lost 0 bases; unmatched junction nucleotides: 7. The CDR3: CASSPGRVSSYEQYF. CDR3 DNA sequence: TGTGCCAGCTCGCCCGGGAGGGTGAGCTCCTACGAGCAGTACTTC.

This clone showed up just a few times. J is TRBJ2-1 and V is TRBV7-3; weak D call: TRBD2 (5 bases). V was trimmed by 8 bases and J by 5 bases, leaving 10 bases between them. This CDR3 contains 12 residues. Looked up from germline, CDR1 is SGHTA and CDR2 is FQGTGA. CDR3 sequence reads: CASSEGHNEQFF. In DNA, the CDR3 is TGTGCCAGCTCCGAGGGTCACAATGAGCAGTTCTTC.

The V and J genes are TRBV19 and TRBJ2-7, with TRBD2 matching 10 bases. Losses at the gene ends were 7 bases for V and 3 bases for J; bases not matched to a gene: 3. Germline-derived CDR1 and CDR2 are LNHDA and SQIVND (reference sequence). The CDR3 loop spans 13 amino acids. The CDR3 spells CASKVAGGYEQYF. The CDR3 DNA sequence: TGTGCCAGTAAAGTAGCGGGAGGCTACGAGCAGTACTTC.

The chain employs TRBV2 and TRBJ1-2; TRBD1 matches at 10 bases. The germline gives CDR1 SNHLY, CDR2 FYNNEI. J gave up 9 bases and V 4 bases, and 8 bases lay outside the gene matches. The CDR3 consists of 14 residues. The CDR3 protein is CASSVGQGLSRYTF. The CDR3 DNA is TGTGCCAGCAGTGTGGGACAGGGGCTATCGCGCTACACCTTC.

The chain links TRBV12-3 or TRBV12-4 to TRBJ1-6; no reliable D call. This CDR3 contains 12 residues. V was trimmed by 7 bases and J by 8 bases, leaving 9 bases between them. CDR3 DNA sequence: TGTGCCAGCACGGCGGGTCATTCACCCCTCCACTTT. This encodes CASTAGHSPLHF.

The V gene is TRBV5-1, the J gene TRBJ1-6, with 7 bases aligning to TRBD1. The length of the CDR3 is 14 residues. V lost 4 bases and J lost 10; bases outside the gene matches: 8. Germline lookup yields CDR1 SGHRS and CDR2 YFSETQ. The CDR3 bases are TGCGCCAGCAGCCCCGCACAGGGGTACTCACCCCTCCACTTT. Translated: CASSPAQGYSPLHF.

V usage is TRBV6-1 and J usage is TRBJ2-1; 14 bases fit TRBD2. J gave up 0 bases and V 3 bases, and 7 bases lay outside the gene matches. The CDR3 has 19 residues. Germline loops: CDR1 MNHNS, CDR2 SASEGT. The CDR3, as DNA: TGTGCCAGCAGTGATGCCGGGACTAGCGGGAGTAGCTCCTACAATGAGCAGTTCTTC. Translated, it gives CASSDAGTSGSSSYNEQFF.

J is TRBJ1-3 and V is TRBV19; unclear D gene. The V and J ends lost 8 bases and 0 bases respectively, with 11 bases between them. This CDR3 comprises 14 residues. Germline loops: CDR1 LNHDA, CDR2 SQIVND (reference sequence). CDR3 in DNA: TGTGCCAGTCAGGCCTACTTCTCTGGAAACACCATATATTTT. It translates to CASQAYFSGNTIYF. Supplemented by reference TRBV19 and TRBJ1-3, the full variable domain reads DGGITQSPKYLFRKEGQNVTLSCEQNLNHDAMYWYRQDPGQGLRLIYYSQIVNDFQKGDIAEGYSVSREKKESFPLTVTSAQKNPTAFYLCASQAYFSGNTIYFGEGSWLTVV.

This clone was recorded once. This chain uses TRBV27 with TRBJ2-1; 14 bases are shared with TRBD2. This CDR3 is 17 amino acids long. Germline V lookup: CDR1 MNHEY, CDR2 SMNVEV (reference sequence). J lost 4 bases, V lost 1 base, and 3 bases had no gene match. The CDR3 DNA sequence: TGTGCCAGCAGTTTATTGACTAGCGGGAGGGATTACAATGAGCAGTTCTTC. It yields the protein CASSLLTSGRDYNEQFF.

The CDR3: CASRQTGGGGYTF. CDR3 coding DNA: TGTGCCAGCAGACAAACAGGGGGCGGCGGCTACACCTTC. This sequence joins TRBV6-5 and TRBJ1-2, with 9 bases identical to TRBD1. The CDR3 has 13 residues. Germline CDR1 and CDR2: MNHEY and SVGAGI. J gave up 8 bases and V 6 bases, and 7 bases lay outside the gene matches.

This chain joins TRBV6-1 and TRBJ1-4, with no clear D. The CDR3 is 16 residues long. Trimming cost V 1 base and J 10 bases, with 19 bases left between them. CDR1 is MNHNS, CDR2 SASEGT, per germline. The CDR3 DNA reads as TGTGCCAGCAGTGAAGGAAAGAGAGGGTTACTTGGAAAACTGTTTTTT. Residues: CASSEGKRGLLGKLFF.

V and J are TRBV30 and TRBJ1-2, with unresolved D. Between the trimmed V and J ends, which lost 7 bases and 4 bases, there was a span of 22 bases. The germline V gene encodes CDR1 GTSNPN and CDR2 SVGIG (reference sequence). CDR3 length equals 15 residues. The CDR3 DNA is TGTGCCTCCCCGGGCGCCAACAGCGGGTCCTATGGCTACACCTTC. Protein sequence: CASPGANSGSYGYTF.

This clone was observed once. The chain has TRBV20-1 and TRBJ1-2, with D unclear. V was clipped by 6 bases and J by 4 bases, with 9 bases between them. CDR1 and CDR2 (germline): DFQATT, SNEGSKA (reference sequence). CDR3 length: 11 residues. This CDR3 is CSALLAYGYTF. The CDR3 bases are TGCAGTGCGCTACTCGCCTATGGCTACACCTTC.

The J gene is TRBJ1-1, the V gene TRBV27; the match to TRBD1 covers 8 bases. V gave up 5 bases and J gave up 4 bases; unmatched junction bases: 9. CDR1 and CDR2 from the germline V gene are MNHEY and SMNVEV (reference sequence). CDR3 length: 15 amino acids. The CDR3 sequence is CASSPGQGGITEAFF. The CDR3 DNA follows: TGTGCCAGCAGTCCAGGACAGGGTGGGATCACTGAAGCTTTCTTT.

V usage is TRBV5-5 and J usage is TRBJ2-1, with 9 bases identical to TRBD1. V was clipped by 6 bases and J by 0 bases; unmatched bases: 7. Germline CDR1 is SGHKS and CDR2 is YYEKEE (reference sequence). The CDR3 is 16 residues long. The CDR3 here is CASTVGGQGSYNEQFF. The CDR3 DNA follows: TGTGCCAGCACGGTAGGGGGACAGGGCTCCTACAATGAGCAGTTCTTC.

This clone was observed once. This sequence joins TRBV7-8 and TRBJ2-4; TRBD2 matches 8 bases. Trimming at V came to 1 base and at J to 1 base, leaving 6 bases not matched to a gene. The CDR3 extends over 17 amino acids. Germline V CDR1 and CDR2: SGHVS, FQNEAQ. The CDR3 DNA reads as TGTGCCAGCAGCTTAGTAGGTGCGGGGGGTGCCAAAAACATTCAGTACTTC. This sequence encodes CASSLVGAGGAKNIQYF.

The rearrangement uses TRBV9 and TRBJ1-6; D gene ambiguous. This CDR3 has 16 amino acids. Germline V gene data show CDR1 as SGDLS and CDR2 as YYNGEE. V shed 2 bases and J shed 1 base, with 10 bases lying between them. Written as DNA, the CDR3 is TGTGCCAGCAGCGTCGCCCCACGGTCCTATAATTCACCCCTCCACTTT. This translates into CASSVAPRSYNSPLHF.

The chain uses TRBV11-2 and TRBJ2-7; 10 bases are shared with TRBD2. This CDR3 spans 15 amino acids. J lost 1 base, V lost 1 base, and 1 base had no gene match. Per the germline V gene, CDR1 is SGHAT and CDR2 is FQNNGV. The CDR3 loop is CASSLGGLASYEQYF. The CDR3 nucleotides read TGTGCCAGCAGCTTAGGGGGACTAGCGTCCTACGAGCAGTACTTC.

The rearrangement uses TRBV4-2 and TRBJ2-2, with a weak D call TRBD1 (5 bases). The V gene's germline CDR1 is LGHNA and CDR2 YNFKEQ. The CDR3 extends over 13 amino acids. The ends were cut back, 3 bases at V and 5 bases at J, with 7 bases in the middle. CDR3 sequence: CASSQKGTGELFF. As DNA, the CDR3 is TGTGCCAGCAGCCAGAAGGGGACCGGGGAGCTGTTTTTT.

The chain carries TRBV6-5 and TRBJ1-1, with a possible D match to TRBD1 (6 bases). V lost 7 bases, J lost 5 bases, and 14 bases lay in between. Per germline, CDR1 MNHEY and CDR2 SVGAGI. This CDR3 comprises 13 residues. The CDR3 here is CASKLQGRTEAFF. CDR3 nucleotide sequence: TGTGCCAGCAAGTTGCAGGGGAGAACTGAAGCTTTCTTT.